One sample yielded the 11 T cell receptor beta chains listed below, sequenced in a study of CD8 T cells in ankylosing spondylitis. TCRdb recomputed calls from the 5' RACE reads with MiXCR, one row per CDR3 protein. The table lists roughly 130,000 distinct CDR3 sequences, roughly 7.3% of them singletons. The sequenced material came from blood, either unsorted or a sorted T cell fraction (not recorded which). The receptors come from a male donor with ankylosing spondylitis or in good health (not recorded which).

This clonotype has a count of ten or more. This chain uses TRBV20-1 with TRBJ2-2; D unclear. CDR3 size: 13 residues. Trimming took 1 base from V and 3 from J, leaving 6 bases between them. Germline CDR1 is DFQATT and CDR2 is SNEGSKA (reference sequence). This CDR3 reads CSARGVDTGELFF. The CDR3, as DNA: TGCAGTGCTAGAGGGGTAGACACCGGGGAGCTGTTTTTT.

This clonotype was seen many times. The gene calls are TRBV7-3 and TRBJ2-5; D assignment may be TRBD1 or TRBD2 (5 bases each). The CDR3 length is 14 residues. Trimming left V 3 bases short and J 5 bases short, with 13 bases between. The germline gives CDR1 SGHTA, CDR2 FQGTGA. The CDR3 nucleotides are TGTGCCAGCAGCTTGGGACGAGGCATGGAGACCCAGTACTTC. Protein: CASSLGRGMETQYF.

This clonotype has more than one count but fewer than ten. A much larger clone differs by one base, so this may be a read error. The chain combines TRBV27 with TRBJ1-2; 10 nucleotides line up with TRBD1. This CDR3 spans 14 amino acids. Germline CDR1 reads MNHEY; CDR2 reads SMNVEV (reference sequence). CDR3 region: CASSRDRGEGGYPF. The DNA for the CDR3 is TGTGCCAGCAGTAGGGACAGGGGAGAGGGTGGCTACCCCTTC.

This clonotype was observed many times. As DNA, the CDR3 is TGTGCCAGCAGCAAAGCTGGGACTAGCGGGGCAGCTAACACCGGGGAGCTGTTTTTT. It codes for CASSKAGTSGAANTGELFF. V usage is TRBV21-1 and J usage is TRBJ2-2; the table names TRBD2, a call not compared with the DNA. TRBV21-1 is classified as a pseudogene. The CDR3 covers 19 residues.

The sample holds many counts of this clonotype. The V call is TRBV27, the J call TRBJ2-7, with D possibly TRBD1 on 7 matching bases. The CDR3 has 12 amino acids. Germline CDR1 is MNHEY and CDR2 is SMNVEV (reference sequence). Trimming removed 8 bases at V and 5 bases at J, with 13 bases between. CDR3 coding DNA: TGTGCCAGCCAGACAGGGAGGCACGAGCAGTACTTC. It specifies CASQTGRHEQYF.

Many counts were recorded for this clonotype. The CDR3 sequence is CASSLAGQPRVTGELFF. The DNA for the CDR3 is TGCGCCAGCAGCTTGGCCGGACAGCCCCGGGTCACCGGGGAGCTGTTTTTT. The chain employs TRBV5-1 and TRBJ2-2, with D possibly being TRBD1 (6 bases). Between the trimmed V and J ends, which lost 0 bases and 4 bases, there was a span of 16 bases. Germline values: CDR1 SGHRS, CDR2 YFSETQ. The CDR3 has 17 residues.

The sample holds a few counts of this clonotype. J is TRBJ1-5 and V is TRBV30, with TRBD1 matching 7 bases. CDR3 length: 14 amino acids. Germline lookup yields CDR1 GTSNPN and CDR2 SVGIG (reference sequence). With V trimmed by 1 base and J by 6 bases, 6 bases remained unmatched. The CDR3 reads CAWSASAGGQPQHF. The CDR3 coding sequence is TGTGCCTGGAGTGCGTCGGCAGGGGGTCAGCCCCAGCATTTT.

This clonotype was counted at least ten times. The V gene is TRBV5-1, the J gene TRBJ2-3; D remains ambiguous. The V and J ends lost 5 bases and 2 bases respectively, with 9 bases between them. Germline CDR1 is SGHRS and CDR2 is YFSETQ. The CDR3 extends over 13 amino acids. CDR3 DNA sequence: TGCGCCAGCAGTGAGGTGACCACAGATACGCAGTATTTT. This codes for CASSEVTTDTQYF.

This clonotype was seen many times. The chain is built from TRBV18 and TRBJ2-7; 9 nucleotides agree with TRBD1. V lost 0 bases, J lost 2 bases, and 8 bases stayed unmatched. This CDR3 is built from 17 residues. Germline lookup yields CDR1 KGHSH and CDR2 LQKENI. The CDR3 region is CASSPPPGQGLPYEQYF. CDR3 sequence (DNA): TGTGCCAGCTCACCACCTCCGGGACAGGGTTTACCCTACGAGCAGTACTTC.

This clonotype was detected ten times or more. This sequence joins TRBV5-1 and TRBJ2-2, with D unresolved. Trimming took off 9 bases at V and 7 bases at J, with 25 bases between the two ends. The length of the CDR3 is 16 residues. From germline, CDR1 is SGHRS and CDR2 YFSETQ. The CDR3 region has the DNA TGCGCCACCTTTTCTGGGCAGGCCTCGAATGGCGGGGAGCTGTTTTTT. It is translated as CATFSGQASNGGELFF.

There are many counts of this clonotype. The chain's CDR3 is CSAQGTGLRYEQYF. CDR3 sequence (DNA): TGCAGTGCCCAGGGAACAGGGCTCAGGTACGAGCAGTACTTC. The chain recombines TRBV20-1 with TRBJ2-7; a possible D gene is TRBD1 (6 bases). This CDR3 is built from 14 residues. V lost 6 bases to trimming and J lost 4 bases, with 19 bases between them. The germline CDR1 and CDR2 sequences are DFQATT and SNEGSKA (reference sequence).